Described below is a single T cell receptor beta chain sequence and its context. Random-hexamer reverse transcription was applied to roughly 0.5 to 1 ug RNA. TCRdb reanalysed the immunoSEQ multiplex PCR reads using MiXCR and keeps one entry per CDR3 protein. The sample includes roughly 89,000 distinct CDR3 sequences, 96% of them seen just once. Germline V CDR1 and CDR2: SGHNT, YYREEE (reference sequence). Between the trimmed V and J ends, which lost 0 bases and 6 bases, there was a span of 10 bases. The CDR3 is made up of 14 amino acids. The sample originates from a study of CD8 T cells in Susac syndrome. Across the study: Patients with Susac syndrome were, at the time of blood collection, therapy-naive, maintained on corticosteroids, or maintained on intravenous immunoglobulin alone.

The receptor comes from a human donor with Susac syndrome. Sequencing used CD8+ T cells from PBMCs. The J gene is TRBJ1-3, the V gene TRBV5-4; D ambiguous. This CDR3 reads CASSLDRTLNTIYF. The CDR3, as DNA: TGTGCCAGCAGCTTGGATAGGACGCTAAACACCATATATTTT.